This TCR beta chain originates from a study of cytotoxic CD8 clonotypes in ibrutinib-treated CLL. General observations from the study: The study found baseline clonality above age-matched healthy donors, tracking circulating CD8+ T-cell counts.

In regard to this clone: Its antigen remains unidentified.

The sequencing depth, 1 in 200,000 to 1 in 1 million T cells, was the target. Assay used: immunoSEQ multiplex PCR; TCRdb lists only in-frame clones, some missing. Among roughly 150,000 clones listed, 88% were seen once. Trimming cost V 4 bases and J 7 bases; bases outside gene matches: 7. CDR3 length: 15 residues. The germline gives CDR1 SGHNT, CDR2 YYREEE (reference sequence). The material was PBMCs, obtained at disease progression, from a patient treated with ibrutinib. The source of this sequence is a human donor with chronic lymphocytic leukemia. V gene TRBV5-4 combines with J gene TRBJ2-1, with TRBD2 matching 11 bases. The CDR3 region has the DNA TGTGCCAGCAGCCCAATAGCGGGAGGGGTGAATGAGCAGTTCTTC. This gives the protein CASSPIAGGVNEQFF. Complete variable domain (other parts from reference TRBV5-4 and TRBJ2-1): ETGVTQSPTHLIKTRGQQVTLRCSSQSGHNTVSWYQQALGQGPQFIFQYYREEENGRGNFPPRFSGLQFPNYSSELNVNALELDDSALYLCASSPIAGGVNEQFFGPGTRLTVL.